These T cell receptor beta chains were read from a single sample in a study of blood T cell repertoires in COVID-19. Data came from immunoSEQ multiplex PCR; TCRdb stores just in-frame clones and leaves some out. Of hundreds of thousands of clones detected, about 87% appear once; the ten largest clones hold just under 6.5%. The sample consisted of peripheral blood. The receptor set was obtained from a woman between 50 and 59 years old with COVID-19, enrolled during active disease. The CDR3 runs from the conserved cysteine through the conserved F or W.

v_call cdr3_aa
TRBV29-1 CSVLLGGSFSYGYTF
TRBV30 CAWGDRAGQPQHF
TRBV7-8 CASSRRDRRTDTQYF
TRBV19 CASLPGMKIYNEQFF
TRBV7-2 CASSPGRDKNYEQYF
TRBV27 CASSHDPGNYGYTF
TRBV6-6 CASSPRSMSAGTGGALGEQYF
TRBV5-4 CASSTAATYEQYF
TRBV2 CASTPDNNYGYTF
TRBV5-1 CASIQGLAGGLETQYF
TRBV27 CASSFRRKKLTDTQYF
TRBV20-1 CSARENTEAFF
TRBV28 CASSLQVSWREGSDTQYF
TRBV27 CASSTQGGEQYF
TRBV21-1 CASSNPGMGCYEQYF
TRBV30 CAWSPRGVNTIYF
TRBV13 CASSPLQVGNEQFF
TRBV11-2 CASTRPDQAYGYTF
TRBV3-1/TRBV3-2 CASSRGTSGKETQYF
TRBV5-8 CASSLRTARGAFF
TRBV7-3 CASSLKRLAGGTDTQYF
TRBV11-3 CASSTRTVGTEAFF
TRBV13 CASSLGDSRSNQPQHF
TRBV5-1 CASSLTGGAGDTQYF
TRBV7-7 CASSSRQGTTNTGELFF
TRBV18 CASSPLFDFGGHNEQFF
TRBV19 CASSGLAGGYNEQFF
TRBV2 CASSQILGGTEAFF
TRBV11-2 CASSLAGSGLRGEQYF
TRBV3-1/TRBV3-2 CASSQEQGTSYEQYF
TRBV6-5 CASNTPPGLEAFF
TRBV30 CAWKSSATYNEQFF
TRBV7-2 CASSLQGDFPTDTQYF
TRBV11-2 CASRVRGLNTEAFF
TRBV5-4 CASSLIPGTRDEQYF
TRBV12-5 CASGLTGSSTEAFF